These 14 T cell receptor beta chains were all obtained from the same sample, sequenced in a study of shared clonotypes between healthy human individuals. Clones were read by immunoSEQ multiplex PCR, and TCRdb kept only the in-frame ones, dropping some. The sample has some 2,000,000 clones, roughly 95% seen once. Naive CD8 cells lacked CD45RO, underwent positive selection for CCR7 and left out terminally differentiated effector memory CD45RA+ cells. The sequenced material came from naive CD8+ T cells sorted from blood. The origin of the receptors is a man between 18 and 29 years old in good health.

V usage is TRBV28 and J usage is TRBJ1-2; no clear D. The germline V gene has CDR1 MDHEN and CDR2 SYDVKM. The CDR3 is 15 amino acids. Trimming stripped 2 bases from V and 4 bases from J, with 14 bases between. CDR3 bases: TGTGCCAGCAGTTTAAACTCGTGGCTCGCCTATGGCTACACCTTC. Encoded protein: CASSLNSWLAYGYTF.

Details on this clone: The identical CDR3 is also encoded by other nucleotide sequences in the sample. The chain is built from TRBV9 and TRBJ2-7, with D possibly being TRBD2 (6 bases). This CDR3 comprises 13 residues. The germline gives CDR1 SGDLS, CDR2 YYNGEE. V shed 3 bases and J shed 3 bases, with 10 bases lying between them. For the CDR3, the DNA is TGTGCCAGCAGCGCGGGGGTGGGCTACGAGCAGTACTTC. Translating it yields CASSAGVGYEQYF.

The chain couples TRBV13 to TRBJ2-1, with unresolved D. The CDR3 runs to 14 residues. The V end lost 5 bases, the J end lost 0 bases, and 8 bases lay between the germline ends. CDR1 is PRHDT, CDR2 FYEKMQ, per germline (reference sequence). The CDR3 region is CASSLQSSYNEQFF. In DNA, the CDR3 is TGTGCCAGCAGCCTACAGAGCTCCTACAATGAGCAGTTCTTC. Variable domain in full (rest from reference TRBV13 and TRBJ2-1): AAGVIQSPRHLIKEKRETATLKCYPIPRHDTVYWYQQGPGQDPQFLISFYEKMQSDKGSIPDRFSAQQFSDYHSELNMSSLELGDSALYFCASSLQSSYNEQFFGPGTRLTVL.

V usage is TRBV7-9 and J usage is TRBJ2-3; TRBD1 matches at 11 bases. The length of the CDR3 is 16 residues. CDR1 is SEHNR and CDR2 is FQNEAQ in the germline V gene (reference sequence). V was pared by 4 bases and J by 2 bases, with 5 bases of the junction left unmatched. In DNA form, the CDR3 reads TGTGCCAGCAGCTCTGGACAGGGGGCTTACACAGATACGCAGTATTTT. Protein sequence: CASSSGQGAYTDTQYF.

The gene calls are TRBV19 and TRBJ1-5; 7 bases are shared with TRBD1. The CDR3 consists of 15 residues. The V gene end was trimmed by 7 bases and the J gene end by 0 bases; junction bases not matched to a gene: 6. Germline lookup yields CDR1 LNHDA and CDR2 SQIVND (reference sequence). CDR3 protein: CASKTTGASNQPQHF. CDR3 sequence (DNA): TGTGCCAGTAAAACTACAGGGGCTAGCAATCAGCCCCAGCATTTT.

This clone was observed once. Other DNA variants within this sample encode the same CDR3. The rearrangement joins TRBV27 to TRBJ1-5; 7 positions agree with TRBD1. The germline V gene has CDR1 MNHEY and CDR2 SMNVEV (reference sequence). The V segment lost 6 bases and the J segment 5 bases; nucleotides outside the gene matches: 7. The CDR3 has 14 residues. The CDR3 spells CASSQTGSYQPQHF. CDR3 DNA sequence: TGTGCCAGCAGCCAGACAGGGAGTTATCAGCCCCAGCATTTT.

Here the CDR3 reads CASSGTGGAYEQYF. The CDR3 DNA follows: TGTGCCAGCAGTGGGACAGGGGGAGCCTACGAGCAGTACTTC. The V and J genes are TRBV6-5 and TRBJ2-7; 11 bases align to TRBD1. V shed 5 bases and J 2 bases; nucleotides not matched to a gene: 2. The germline V gene has CDR1 MNHEY and CDR2 SVGAGI. CDR3 length equals 14 residues.

In DNA, the CDR3 is TGTGCCAGCAGCTTAAGTGTGGGCTCACCACAGCAGTACTTC. This codes for CASSLSVGSPQQYF. The chain has TRBV7-9 and TRBJ2-7; no definite D call. Trimming pared 2 bases from V and 8 bases from J, leaving 16 bases between. Germline V gene lookup returns CDR1 SEHNR and CDR2 FQNEAQ (reference sequence). CDR3 length equals 14 residues.

The J gene is TRBJ1-1, the V gene TRBV27, with D hard to call. V was cut by 0 bases and J by 2 bases, with 10 bases left in between. The germline CDR1 and CDR2 sequences are MNHEY and SMNVEV (reference sequence). There are 15 residues in the CDR3. CDR3 DNA: TGTGCCAGCAGTTTATCGTTTCCCGGAAACACTGAAGCTTTCTTT. Its protein is CASSLSFPGNTEAFF.

This clone was seen once. The V call is TRBV19, the J call TRBJ1-6; the match to TRBD1 covers 8 bases. With V trimmed by 11 bases and J by 9 bases, 9 bases remained unmatched. CDR3 length: 13 amino acids. CDR1 is LNHDA and CDR2 is SQIVND in the germline V gene (reference sequence). The CDR3 coding sequence is TGTGCCTCCGACCAGGGGGCAGGTTCACCCCTCCACTTT. Its protein is CASDQGAGSPLHF.

The CDR3 sequence is CASSTKGGIWYF. The CDR3 DNA is TGCGCCAGCAGCACGAAAGGCGGAATATGGTATTTT. The chain links TRBV5-1 to TRBJ2-3; D gene unclear. Germline CDR1 SGHRS, CDR2 YFSETQ. CDR3 length equals 12 residues. V was trimmed by 4 bases and J by 14 bases, leaving 17 bases between them.

The chain has TRBV5-1 and TRBJ1-1; no definite D call. V lost 4 bases and J lost 7, with 17 bases in between. Germline V gene sequence: CDR1 SGHRS, CDR2 YFSETQ. The CDR3 loop spans 14 amino acids. The CDR3 is CASSPRQRQDEAFF. The CDR3 region has the DNA TGCGCCAGCAGCCCACGGCAGAGGCAGGATGAAGCTTTCTTT.

The V gene is TRBV7-9, the J gene TRBJ2-7; 7 bases align to TRBD2. Per the germline V gene, CDR1 is SEHNR and CDR2 is FQNEAQ (reference sequence). The junction had 7 bases not matched to a gene; V was cut back by 3 bases and J by 2 bases. The CDR3 is 15 residues long. CDR3 nucleotide sequence: TGTGCCAGCAGCTTCTCCGGGAGGCCCACCTACGAGCAGTACTTC. Translation: CASSFSGRPTYEQYF.

The chain recombines TRBV28 with TRBJ2-5; 8 positions agree with TRBD1. From germline, CDR1 is MDHEN and CDR2 SYDVKM. The trim removed 1 base at V and 2 bases at J, leaving 6 bases unmatched. The CDR3 has 16 residues. The CDR3 nucleotides are TGTGCCAGCAGTTTATTGACAGGGGCCGATCAAGAGACCCAGTACTTC. This codes for CASSLLTGADQETQYF.